What follows are 28 T cell receptor beta chains derived from one specimen sequenced in a study of blood T cell repertoires in COVID-19 (dated by TCRdb to the early 2020s). The receptor library was made with the immunoSEQ multiplex PCR assay. In its TCRdb copy, this immuneACCESS table keeps in-frame sequences only and misses some clones. Where compared with another copy, unresolved V genes explain less than half of these, and the others have no known cause. This sample comprises some 320,000 clones, around 85% of them detected only once. Together, the top ten hold approximately 1.9% of the sample. The specimen was PBMCs or T cells enriched from blood (not recorded which). The origin of the receptors is a woman aged 30 to 39 who had been exposed to COVID-19.

The chain uses TRBV3-1 (or the pseudogene TRBV3-2) and TRBJ1-2, with 9 nucleotides matching TRBD1. The junction had 7 bases not matched to a gene; V was cut back by 0 bases and J by 8 bases. The CDR3 consists of 15 residues. Germline CDR1 is LGHDT and CDR2 is YNNKEL (reference sequence). The CDR3 spells CASSQDQWDRDGYTF. The CDR3 DNA follows: TGTGCCAGCAGCCAAGATCAATGGGACAGGGACGGCTACACCTTC.

The V and J genes are TRBV5-5 and TRBJ2-7; tentatively, D is TRBD2 (5 bases). V lost 1 base and J 4 bases, leaving 15 bases between the germline ends. CDR3 length: 15 amino acids. Germline-derived CDR1 and CDR2 are SGHKS and YYEKEE (reference sequence). The CDR3: CASSLFIGSAYEQYF. The CDR3 DNA reads TGTGCCAGCAGCTTGTTTATAGGGAGTGCTTACGAGCAGTACTTC.

The rearrangement joins TRBV12-3 or TRBV12-4 to TRBJ2-1, with D possibly matching TRBD2 (6 bases). The CDR3 is made up of 12 amino acids. V was shortened by 6 bases and J by 10 bases, with 13 bases between the two germline ends. The CDR3 loop is CASSLEGAEQFF. For the CDR3, the DNA is TGTGCCAGCAGCTTGGAGGGAGCGGAGCAGTTCTTC.

This clone was detected a few times. The chain carries TRBV10-1 and TRBJ1-4; 7 positions agree with TRBD1. The CDR3 is 17 amino acids. CDR1 is WNHNN, CDR2 SYGVQD, per germline (reference sequence). Germline trimming cut 3 bases from V and 8 bases from J; bases unmatched to any gene: 15. CDR3 sequence: CASSDVGGAEGKEKLFF. In nucleotides, the CDR3 is TGCGCCAGCAGTGACGTAGGGGGCGCAGAAGGTAAGGAAAAACTGTTTTTT.

This chain uses TRBV10-3 with TRBJ2-1; 10 nucleotides line up with TRBD1. V gave up 4 bases and J gave up 7 bases; unmatched junction bases: 7. CDR3 length: 15 residues. From germline, CDR1 is ENHRY and CDR2 SYGVKD. In nucleotides, the CDR3 is TGTGCCATCAGTGCTGACAGGGGGCAGTGGAATGAGCAGTTCTTC. Amino acids: CAISADRGQWNEQFF.

The chain is built from TRBV19 and TRBJ1-5; 8 bases map to TRBD1. Germline assignment: CDR1 LNHDA and CDR2 SQIVND (reference sequence). CDR3 length equals 14 residues. Germline trimming cut 4 bases from V and 4 bases from J; bases unmatched to any gene: 3. The CDR3 is CASSKQGGNQPQHF. As DNA, the CDR3 is TGTGCCAGTAGTAAACAGGGGGGTAATCAGCCCCAGCATTTT. Filled out from reference TRBV19 and TRBJ1-5, the complete variable domain reads DGGITQSPKYLFRKEGQNVTLSCEQNLNHDAMYWYRQDPGQGLRLIYYSQIVNDFQKGDIAEGYSVSREKKESFPLTVTSAQKNPTAFYLCASSKQGGNQPQHFGDGTRLSIL.

The rearrangement joins TRBV5-1 to TRBJ2-5; 11 bases agree with TRBD2. With V trimmed by 4 bases and J by 5 bases, 7 bases remained unmatched. CDR1 SGHRS and CDR2 YFSETQ come from the germline V gene. The CDR3 consists of 15 residues. This CDR3 reads CASSEGTSGPETQYF. Written as DNA, the CDR3 is TGCGCCAGCAGCGAAGGGACTAGCGGCCCGGAGACCCAGTACTTC. The full variable domain, in which reference TRBV5-1 and TRBJ2-5 provide the parts outside the CDR3, is KAGVTQTPRYLIKTRGQQVTLSCSPISGHRSVSWYQQTPGQGLQFLFEYFSETQRNKGNFPGRFSGRQFSNSRSEMNVSTLELGDSALYLCASSEGTSGPETQYFGPGTRLLVL.

This clone has a handful of counts. This chain connects TRBV15 to TRBJ1-2; 7 bases agree with TRBD1. CDR1 is LNHNV, CDR2 YYDKDF, per germline (reference sequence). The CDR3 consists of 15 residues. Trimming removed 4 bases from V and 5 bases from J; junction bases left unmatched: 10. The CDR3 spells CATSKRRQGLYGYTF. Here the CDR3 DNA reads TGTGCCACCAGCAAGCGACGACAGGGATTGTATGGCTACACCTTC.

V is TRBV11-2 and J is TRBJ2-7, with 7 nucleotides matching TRBD1. This CDR3 is 16 amino acids long. Germline assignment: CDR1 SGHAT and CDR2 FQNNGV. Trimming took 3 bases from V and 4 from J; bases not matched to a gene: 12. The DNA of the CDR3 is TGTGCCAGCAGCTTGCAGGGGGTTCTCGTTCCGTACGAGCAGTACTTC. Translation gives CASSLQGVLVPYEQYF.

The gene calls are TRBV11-3 and TRBJ2-1, with D possibly being TRBD1 (6 bases). The CDR3 contains 17 residues. V lost 4 bases and J lost 2, with 18 bases in between. Germline loops: CDR1 SGHNT, CDR2 YENEEA. CDR3 bases: TGTGCCAGCAGCTCACAACAGGGAATTGGGGCCTACAATGAGCAGTTCTTC. Its translation: CASSSQQGIGAYNEQFF.

The V and J genes are TRBV10-3 and TRBJ2-2; D uncertain. With 4 bases removed from V and 2 bases from J, the gap between germline ends came to 5 bases. Per germline, CDR1 ENHRY and CDR2 SYGVKD. This CDR3 is 13 amino acids long. CDR3 bases: TGTGCCATCAGTGCACTTAACACCGGGGAGCTGTTTTTT. This codes for CAISALNTGELFF.

This chain uses TRBV9 with TRBJ1-2; 8 nucleotides match TRBD1. CDR3 length: 14 amino acids. Looked up from germline, CDR1 is SGDLS and CDR2 is YYNGEE. The trim removed 4 bases at V and 7 bases at J, leaving 9 bases unmatched. The CDR3 DNA reads as TGTGCCAGCAGCCCCCGACAGGGGTTCGGTGGCTACACCTTC. Protein sequence: CASSPRQGFGGYTF.

The V and J genes are TRBV5-4 and TRBJ1-1, with 7 positions matching TRBD1. The CDR3 totals 15 residues. The J segment lost 3 bases and the V segment lost 6 bases, leaving 11 bases of the junction unmatched. The V gene's germline CDR1 is SGHNT and CDR2 YYREEE (reference sequence). CDR3 coding DNA: TGTGCCAGCAACTCAGGGGGAGTTAGTCACACTGAAGCTTTCTTT. Protein sequence: CASNSGGVSHTEAFF.

The chain joins TRBV3-1 (or the pseudogene TRBV3-2) to TRBJ2-3, with 10 bases matching TRBD2. The CDR3 has 17 amino acids. Per germline, CDR1 LGHDT and CDR2 YNNKEL (reference sequence). V trimming: 2 bases; J trimming: 2 bases; junction bases outside the gene matches: 7. The CDR3 is CASSQRGGTSDTDTQYF. The CDR3 nucleotides are TGTGCCAGCAGCCAAAGGGGGGGGACTAGCGACACAGATACGCAGTATTTT.

This clone was seen a handful of times. J is TRBJ2-2 and V is TRBV24-1; TRBD1 aligns across 10 bases. Germline-derived CDR1 and CDR2 are KGHDR and SFDVKD. Losses at the gene ends were 5 bases for V and 3 bases for J; bases not matched to a gene: 5. This CDR3 has 16 residues. The CDR3 region is CATSARDRGYTGELFF. DNA of the CDR3: TGTGCCACCAGTGCCAGGGACAGGGGATACACCGGGGAGCTGTTTTTT.

This chain links TRBV30 with TRBJ2-5; D remains ambiguous. The CDR3 sequence is 12 residues long. The V and J ends lost 0 bases and 5 bases respectively, with 7 bases between them. CDR1 and CDR2 from the germline V gene are GTSNPN and SVGIG (reference sequence). The CDR3 reads CAWSVRVETQYF. The CDR3 DNA reads as TGTGCCTGGAGTGTACGGGTCGAGACCCAGTACTTC.

The chain recombines TRBV11-2 with TRBJ2-2; TRBD2 is a possible D gene (5 bases). Trimming left V 2 bases short and J 4 bases short, with 11 bases between. CDR3 length equals 15 residues. CDR1 and CDR2 (germline): SGHAT, FQNNGV. For the CDR3, the DNA is TGTGCCAGCAGCTTACGGACTCCGGGCACCGGGGAGCTGTTTTTT. Protein: CASSLRTPGTGELFF.

The gene calls are TRBV28 and TRBJ2-7; the D gene is possibly TRBD2 (6 bases). The CDR3 has 14 residues. In germline, CDR1 is MDHEN, CDR2 SYDVKM. The ends were cut back, 2 bases at V and 2 bases at J, with 10 bases in the middle. CDR3 loop: CASSLAGGTYEQYF. CDR3 sequence (DNA): TGTGCCAGCAGTTTAGCGGGCGGGACCTACGAGCAGTACTTC.

V usage is TRBV7-9 and J usage is TRBJ1-1; 11 bases agree with TRBD1. The CDR3 is made up of 16 amino acids. V lost 5 bases to trimming and J lost 8 bases; unmatched junction nucleotides: 13. Germline CDR1 SEHNR, CDR2 FQNEAQ (reference sequence). CDR3 sequence (DNA): TGTGCCAGCAGCCCCGCCCTCGGACAGGGGGCTCGGGAAGCTTTCTTT. It is translated as CASSPALGQGAREAFF.

This clone was seen a few times. The CDR3 region is CASKEGMNEQFF. The CDR3 nucleotides read TGTGCCAGCAAGGAGGGAATGAATGAGCAGTTCTTC. V usage is TRBV27 and J usage is TRBJ2-1; D is possibly TRBD2 (6 bases). The CDR3 has 12 residues. Per germline, CDR1 MNHEY and CDR2 SMNVEV (reference sequence). V was shortened by 7 bases and J by 7 bases, with 11 bases between the two germline ends.

This clone was seen just once. Here the CDR3 reads CASSQIDRLESHGYTF. The CDR3 coding sequence is TGCGCCAGCAGCCAAATCGACAGGTTGGAGTCTCATGGCTACACCTTC. The rearrangement joins TRBV4-3 to TRBJ1-2; D is perhaps TRBD1 (6 bases). CDR1 is LGHNA, CDR2 YSLEER, per germline. Trimming removed 2 bases at V and 6 bases at J, with 19 bases between. The CDR3 length is 16 residues.

V is TRBV2 and J is TRBJ2-1; TRBD2 agrees at 10 bases. In germline, CDR1 is SNHLY, CDR2 FYNNEI. The CDR3 contains 15 residues. V was pared by 4 bases and J by 9 bases, with 9 bases of the junction left unmatched. CDR3 loop: CASSVPSGGAAEQFF. The CDR3 DNA reads TGTGCCAGCAGTGTGCCAAGCGGGGGGGCCGCTGAGCAGTTCTTC.

The J gene is TRBJ1-3, the V gene TRBV7-9; 9 positions match TRBD1. Germline CDR1 and CDR2: SEHNR and FQNEAQ (reference sequence). The CDR3 is 15 residues long. V trimming: 4 bases; J trimming: 2 bases; junction bases outside the gene matches: 3. CDR3 DNA sequence: TGTGCCAGCAGCTCCAGACAGGGGGCTGGAAACACCATATATTTT. This encodes CASSSRQGAGNTIYF.

This chain connects TRBV7-9 to TRBJ1-1; TRBD1 is a possible D gene (6 bases). There are 15 residues in the CDR3. The germline V gene encodes CDR1 SEHNR and CDR2 FQNEAQ (reference sequence). The V end was cut by 3 bases, the J end by 0 bases, with 11 bases between. The CDR3 spells CASSFRQGLNTEAFF. For the CDR3, the DNA is TGTGCCAGCAGCTTCCGCCAGGGGTTGAACACTGAAGCTTTCTTT.

The J gene is TRBJ2-7, the V gene TRBV7-9, with 7 bases fitting TRBD2. The CDR3 is made up of 16 amino acids. CDR1 and CDR2 (germline): SEHNR, FQNEAQ (reference sequence). V lost 6 bases to trimming and J lost 3 bases; unmatched junction nucleotides: 14. CDR3 nucleotides: TGTGCCAGCAGGTCTATCGAGGTAGCGGGCCGCTACGAGCAGTACTTC. The encoded protein is CASRSIEVAGRYEQYF. Full variable domain (rest looked up from reference TRBV7-9 and TRBJ2-7): DTGVSQNPRHKITKRGQNVTFRCDPISEHNRLYWYRQTLGQGPEFLTYFQNEAQLEKSRLLSDRFSAERPKGSFSTLEIQRTEQGDSAMYLCASRSIEVAGRYEQYFGPGTRLTVT.

This chain connects TRBV7-2 to TRBJ2-3; 7 bases map to TRBD2. The V and J ends lost 1 base and 2 bases, in that order; junction bases with no gene match: 9. In germline, CDR1 is SGHTA, CDR2 FQGNSA. CDR3 length: 17 residues. DNA of the CDR3: TGTGCCAGCAGCTTAGGGCGGGAGCGAACCCCCACAGATACGCAGTATTTT. Translation: CASSLGRERTPTDTQYF.

The chain joins TRBV5-1 to TRBJ2-2; TRBD2 matches at 13 bases. CDR3 length equals 19 residues. Germline V gene lookup returns CDR1 SGHRS and CDR2 YFSETQ. The trim removed 0 bases at V and 4 bases at J, leaving 9 bases unmatched. The CDR3 DNA reads as TGCGCCAGCAGCTTGGCCCTAACTAGCGGGGGGGCCGGCACCGGGGAGCTGTTTTTT. As protein: CASSLALTSGGAGTGELFF.

This clone occurred once. The rearrangement links TRBV28 to TRBJ2-2; D is perhaps TRBD2 (5 bases). The CDR3 consists of 15 residues. Trimming took 2 bases from V and 6 from J, leaving 13 bases between them. CDR1 is MDHEN, CDR2 SYDVKM, per germline. The CDR3 is CASSLREPMAGELFF. CDR3 DNA sequence: TGTGCCAGCAGTTTAAGGGAGCCCATGGCCGGGGAGCTGTTTTTT. Based on the CDR3 plus reference TRBV28 and TRBJ2-2, the full variable domain is DVKVTQSSRYLVKRTGEKVFLECVQDMDHENMFWYRQDPGLGLRLIYFSYDVKMKEKGDIPEGYSVSREKKERFSLILESASTNQTSMYLCASSLREPMAGELFFGEGSRLTVL.